The entry that follows covers one T cell receptor beta chain sequence. There are a few counts of this clone. The clone's antigen remains unknown. No qualities accompany the bases; no much larger clone lies one base away. Using the deep immunoSEQ assay, TCR CDR3 regions were amplified from genomic DNA by multiplex PCR. Extracted genomic DNA from each cell subset was distributed evenly across all wells of several immunoSEQ 96-well plates, and each plate was treated as a replicate. For sorted subsets, roughly 200 ng of genomic DNA, equivalent to about 30,000 T cell genomes, went into each replicate PCR. Purified libraries were quantified with a Qubit 3.0 fluorometer, sized on a Bioanalyzer 2100, and re-quantified with the KAPA Library Quantification kit. Every immunoSEQ 96-well plate was sequenced on a separate single-read 150-cycle Illumina NextSeq 550 flow cell. Per the authors' processing: Because the immunoSEQ output included only junctional sequences and no quality scores, the filtering could not be the same as the filtering used for full-length reads. Sequences were annotated with PyIR, a Python wrapper for IgBLAST v1.9, using IMGT germline references to assign V/J genes and CDR3. Reads were filtered out if the reads had weak V/J assignments (E-value above 1e-6), no CDR3, stop codons, out-of-frame junctions, or ambiguous translated residues. V3J clonotypes were defined as sequences sharing the same inferred V gene, J gene, and CDR3 amino acid sequence. To compute the percentage overlap between repertoires, the number of shared unique clonotypes was divided by the size of the smaller repertoire. RTK rarefaction, the Chao1 estimator, and Recon v2.1 estimates of unobserved clonotypes were used to assess repertoire richness. OLGA was used to compute generation probabilities for all TCRbeta clonotypes that the gDNA method yielded from a few donors. TCRdb took over this immuneACCESS table, retaining in-frame rearrangements with V and J assigned. Such tables are incomplete; in checked studies, under half of the missing clones stem from an unresolved V gene, and the remainder is unexplained. V and J calls and clone size are given by that table; D and trimming were obtained from the DNA. This sample gives about 120,000 clones in total; 68% of them show up just once. The ten largest clonotypes hold 24% of the sample.

Healthy HIV-negative adults with no recently reported acute infections or vaccinations were included as donors. Only Caucasian adults living in Nashville, Tennessee, USA were represented among the donors. The CD8 memory samples were a combination of magnetically selected CD45RO+ cells and CCR7-negative CD45RA+ effector memory (TemRA) cells. After blood collection by leukapheresis, PBMCs were isolated using Ficoll-Histopaque density gradient centrifugation and then cryopreserved in the vapor phase of liquid nitrogen. Purity and quantity of every magnetically sorted T cell population were checked by analytical flow cytometry. Genomic DNA was isolated from each sorted fraction and quantified by UV absorbance on a Nanodrop 2000c. The data derive from a study of shared clonotypes between healthy human individuals (dated by TCRdb to the early 2020s). Study-level background: A couple of women and a few men aged 18 to 49 years were included in the cohort. For each donor, CD4 naive and CD4 memory were each run on three plates, CD8 naive on two plates, and CD8 memory on one plate. Blood TCR repertoires of about five healthy adults were deeply sequenced to estimate repertoire size and the extent of clonotype sharing between individuals. Different laboratories and diverse techniques were used to prepare libraries and sequence TCR repertoires, to increase sequencing depth and limit assay-specific biases. Each donor's leukapheresis produced roughly between about 0.8 and 8.9 billion PBMCs. Overall results and qualifications from the work: Pairwise subsampling indicated that sequencing depth was expected to affect the degree of clonotype sharing among donors. Compared with non-shared clonotypes, the clonotypes found in all four sorted-subset donors had higher generation probabilities. The genetic and exposure-history diversity represented was limited by the small number of donors. Rarefaction of sorted-subset datasets indicated incomplete sequencing despite the large sequencing depth. Roughly 5% of naive CD4, roughly 3.5% of naive CD8, around 2.3% of memory CD4, and 0.4% of memory CD8 clonotypes were shared across a handful of donors. Estimated clonotype richness was generally larger for naive than for memory subsets. Only blood was sampled, and tissue TCR repertoires likely differ from those in blood.

At the junction V is shortened by 0 bases and J by 6 bases, with 9 bases in between. Taken from cysteine to phenylalanine, the CDR3 has 14 residues. Only CDR3 DNA remains: 42 bases, in frame from the first base. According to the germline V gene (reference sequence), CDR1 reads MNHNY and CDR2 reads SVGAGI. The sequence was collected from a woman aged 25 to 39 in good health. The chain is made from TRBV6-6 and TRBJ2-1; the D segment cannot be called with confidence. Sequencing was carried out using memory CD8+ T cells sorted from blood. The cell subset or site label corresponds to: CD45RO+ cells pooled with CCR7-negative TemRA cells. DNA sequence: TGTGCCAGCAGTTACTCGAGAACTTTCAATGAGCAGTTCTTC. This encodes CASSYSRTFNEQFF.